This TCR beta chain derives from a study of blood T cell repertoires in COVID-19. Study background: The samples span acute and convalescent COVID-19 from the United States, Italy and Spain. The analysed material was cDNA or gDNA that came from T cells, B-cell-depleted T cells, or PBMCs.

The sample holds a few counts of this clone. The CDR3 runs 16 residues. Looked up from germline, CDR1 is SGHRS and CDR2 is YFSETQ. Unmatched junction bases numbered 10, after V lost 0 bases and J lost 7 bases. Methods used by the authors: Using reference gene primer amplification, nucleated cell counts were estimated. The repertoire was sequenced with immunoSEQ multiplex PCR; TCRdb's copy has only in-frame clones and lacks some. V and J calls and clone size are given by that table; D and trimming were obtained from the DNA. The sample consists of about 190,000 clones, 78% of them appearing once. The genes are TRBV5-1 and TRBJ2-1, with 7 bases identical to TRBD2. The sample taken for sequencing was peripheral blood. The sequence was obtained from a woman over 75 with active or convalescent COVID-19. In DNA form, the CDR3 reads TGCGCCAGCAGCTTGGGAAACAGCGGGACCGCTAATGAGCAGTTCTTC. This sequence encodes CASSLGNSGTANEQFF. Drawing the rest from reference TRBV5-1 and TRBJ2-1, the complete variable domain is KAGVTQTPRYLIKTRGQQVTLSCSPISGHRSVSWYQQTPGQGLQFLFEYFSETQRNKGNFPGRFSGRQFSNSRSEMNVSTLELGDSALYLCASSLGNSGTANEQFFGPGTRLTVL.